A selection of T cell receptor beta chains follows, all from one sample in a study of control samples from healthy donors and cancer patients. Profiled with immunoSEQ multiplex PCR; TCRdb holds only in-frame clones, not every one. Altogether over 120,000 clones are present, around 94% being singletons, with the ten largest covering 14%. The sample consisted of PBMCs. The receptors here all came from a man aged 55 to 70 with colorectal cancer. Both conserved end residues are part of each CDR3. The D gene is left open where the match is weak. Where a row states a size, it is once, few, many or the class of an expanded clone; other rows omit it.

TRBJ1-4 | . | . | TRBV19 | TGTGCCAGTAGTATCGGCCGAAATGAAAAACTGTTTTTT | CASSIGRNEKLFF
TRBJ1-3 | . | . | TRBV14 | TGTGCCAGCAGCCAAGATTCCCCCATTTACGTCCGGACCATATATTTT | CASSQDSPIYVRTIYF
TRBJ2-2 | TRBD2 | . | TRBV19 | TGTGCCAGTAGTATAGTGGGGACTAGCACCGGGGAGCTGTTTTTT | CASSIVGTSTGELFF
TRBJ1-4 | . | . | TRBV7-9 | TGTGCCAGCAATCGGCTTGCAACTAATGAAAAACTGTTTTTT | CASNRLATNEKLFF
TRBJ1-5 | . | . | TRBV10-3 | TGTGTCATCAGTGAGGGGGGGCTCAATCAGCCCCAGCATTTT | CVISEGGLNQPQHF
TRBJ1-2 | . | . | TRBV6-5 | TGTGCCAGCAGTCCCGGGGGGGACTATGGCTACACCTTC | CASSPGGDYGYTF
TRBJ2-5 | . | . | TRBV7-8 | TGTGCCAGCAGCCTAGGGTCAGGGTCGGGAGAGACCCAGTACTTC | CASSLGSGSGETQYF
TRBJ2-1 | . | . | TRBV2 | TGTGCCAGCAGCGAACTATTTCAGGGTGCCTCCTACAATGAGCAGTTCTTC | CASSELFQGASYNEQFF
TRBJ2-2 | . | . | TRBV11-2 | TGTGCCAGCAGGGAAGGATGGGCCGGGGAGCTGTTTTTT | CASREGWAGELFF
TRBJ1-2 | TRBD1 | once | TRBV7-2 | TGTGCCAGCAGCCCGGGGGACGGTCAGGGGGTATCCGGTGGCTACACCTTC | CASSPGDGQGVSGGYTF
TRBJ2-2 | TRBD1 | . | TRBV7-9 | TGTGCCAGCAGCGTCGGGACAGGGGTGAACACCGGGGAGCTGTTTTTT | CASSVGTGVNTGELFF
TRBJ1-1 | . | once | TRBV30 | TGTGCCTGGAGCGGGCAGAGAAAGAACACTGAAGCTTTCTTT | CAWSGQRKNTEAFF
TRBJ1-5 | . | . | TRBV6-1 | TGTGCCAGCAGTGAGGGACACATGGGGGATCAGCCCCAGCATTTT | CASSEGHMGDQPQHF
TRBJ1-2 | . | . | TRBV14 | TGTGCCAGCAGCCCTGGCAGAGACTATGGCTACACCTTC | CASSPGRDYGYTF
TRBJ2-3 | . | . | TRBV6-2/TRBV6-3 | TGTGCCAGCAGTTATGGGGACTCCGGCACAGATACGCAGTATTTT | CASSYGDSGTDTQYF
TRBJ2-5 | . | . | TRBV11-3 | TGTGCCAGCAGCTTAGATGGACCCCAAGAGACCCAGTACTTC | CASSLDGPQETQYF
TRBJ1-3 | . | once | TRBV12-3/TRBV12-4 | TGTGCCAGCAGGTCTCCCGGGGGAAACACCATATATTTT | CASRSPGGNTIYF
TRBJ2-5 | . | . | TRBV6-5 | TGTGCCAGCACTTCGGAGCAAGAGACCCAGTACTTC | CASTSEQETQYF
TRBJ1-1 | . | . | TRBV18 | TGTGCCAGCTCCCCAACGAACACTGAAGCTTTCTTT | CASSPTNTEAFF
TRBJ1-2 | . | . | TRBV19 | TGTGCCAGTAGTATAGATCTTTCGGAATTACGGGGCTACACCTTC | CASSIDLSELRGYTF
TRBJ2-1 | . | once | TRBV21-1 | TGTGCCAGCAGCAAAGCGCTTCGGGATGAGCAGTTCTTC | CASSKALRDEQFF
TRBJ2-1 | TRBD2 | . | TRBV7-2 | TGTGCCAGCAGCCTTGGACTAGCGGGGGGACACAATGAGCAGTTCTTC | CASSLGLAGGHNEQFF
TRBJ2-4 | TRBD1 | . | TRBV6-6 | TGTGCCAGCAGTTACTCTGCAGGGACAGGAAGCATTCAGTACTTC | CASSYSAGTGSIQYF
TRBJ1-5 | TRBD1 | . | TRBV23-1 | TGCGCCAGCAGTCCTACCGGGACAGGGGTTCAGCCCCAGCATTTT | CASSPTGTGVQPQHF